This TCR beta chain was retrieved from a study of response to subunit inactivated influenza vaccine. V was shortened by 2 bases and J by 4 bases, with 6 bases between the two germline ends. This CDR3 is built from 13 residues. From the RT-PCR reads, TCRdb called clonotypes with MiXCR, one entry per CDR3 protein. The sample lists around 200,000 distinct CDR3 sequences, roughly 14% occurring once. Turning to this clonotype: Its antigen is not identified.

Study findings and constraints: Each seasonal influenza vaccination, the authors suggested, recruits few new T cells.

The rearrangement links TRBV12-3 or TRBV12-4 to TRBJ1-5; D uncertain. This material consisted of CD8+ T cells sorted from PBMCs, taken roughly 5 days after vaccination. This clonotype was obtained from a man between 45 and 60 years old who received an inactivated influenza vaccine. CDR3 loop: CASSLNRNQPQHF. Written as DNA, the CDR3 is TGTGCCAGCAGTTTAAACAGAAATCAGCCCCAGCATTTT.